This passage covers 27 T cell receptor beta chains from one sample sequenced in a study of blood T cell repertoires in COVID-19. Repertoires were generated with immunoSEQ multiplex PCR, while TCRdb's copy carries only in-frame clones and drops some. The sample has roughly 26,000 clones; over 85% are singletons. The sequencing sample was made of peripheral blood. The receptor set was obtained from a human donor with active COVID-19. The donor label of this sample is uncertain.

The rearrangement links TRBV6-2 or TRBV6-3 to TRBJ2-5; D gene ambiguous. V lost 0 bases and J 2 bases, leaving 7 bases between the germline ends. The CDR3 runs to 14 residues. Germline loops: CDR1 MNHEY, CDR2 SVGEGT. The CDR3 DNA follows: TGTGCCAGCAGTTACTCGCCCAGGCAAGAGACCCAGTACTTC. It encodes CASSYSPRQETQYF.

This rearrangement joins TRBV15 to TRBJ1-1, with a weak D call TRBD1 (6 bases). The CDR3 sequence is 13 residues long. From germline, CDR1 is LNHNV and CDR2 YYDKDF (reference sequence). The V end was cut by 2 bases, the J end by 4 bases, with 8 bases between. Here the CDR3 reads CATSRTRGTEAFF. In nucleotides, the CDR3 is TGTGCCACCAGCAGAACCAGGGGCACTGAAGCTTTCTTT.

This chain connects TRBV11-2 to TRBJ2-3; no firm D call. Looked up from germline, CDR1 is SGHAT and CDR2 is FQNNGV. The ends were cut back, 2 bases at V and 0 bases at J, with 12 bases in the middle. CDR3 length: 16 amino acids. CDR3 nucleotides: TGTGCCAGCAGCTTAATACAGCAACCTAGCACAGATACGCAGTATTTT. Its translation is CASSLIQQPSTDTQYF.

This clone was seen only once. The gene calls are TRBV7-2 and TRBJ2-5; 11 bases align to TRBD2. This CDR3 spans 19 amino acids. CDR1 is SGHTA and CDR2 is FQGNSA in the germline V gene. With V trimmed by 1 base and J by 7 bases, 17 bases remained unmatched. The CDR3 region is CASSLDAGRHSGGAGTQYF. Here the CDR3 DNA reads TGTGCCAGCAGCTTAGACGCGGGGCGTCATAGCGGGGGGGCGGGGACCCAGTACTTC.

This chain connects TRBV6-1 to TRBJ2-7, with D perhaps TRBD2 (6 bases). This CDR3 spans 14 amino acids. CDR1 and CDR2 (germline): MNHNS, SASEGT. Trimming left V 0 bases short and J 3 bases short, with 9 bases between. In nucleotides, the CDR3 is TGTGCCAGCAGTGAAGCGGGACTGTTCTACGAGCAGTACTTC. Its protein product is CASSEAGLFYEQYF.

V and J are TRBV10-3 and TRBJ2-3, with a possible D match to TRBD1 (6 bases). Germline CDR1 reads ENHRY; CDR2 reads SYGVKD. Trimming pared 6 bases from V and 1 base from J, leaving 8 bases between. This CDR3 comprises 13 residues. The CDR3, as DNA: TGTGCCATCAGGGCAGGGGGCACAGATACGCAGTATTTT. Translating it yields CAIRAGGTDTQYF.

This rearrangement joins TRBV25-1 to TRBJ2-7, with TRBD2 matching over 7 bases. With V trimmed by 2 bases and J by 4 bases, 5 bases remained unmatched. The germline V gene has CDR1 MGHDK and CDR2 SYGVNS. The CDR3 sequence is 14 residues long. In DNA form, the CDR3 reads TGTGCCAGCAGTGAAGGGACTAAATTATACGAGCAGTACTTC. Encoded protein: CASSEGTKLYEQYF.

The chain joins TRBV5-1 to TRBJ2-1, with D unresolved. This CDR3 is built from 16 residues. Germline CDR1 is SGHRS and CDR2 is YFSETQ. Trimming cost V 1 base and J 0 bases, with 11 bases left between them. The CDR3 DNA sequence: TGCGCCAGCAGCTTGAGAGCTTTGAGCTCCTACAATGAGCAGTTCTTC. This gives the protein CASSLRALSSYNEQFF.

The chain links TRBV5-1 to TRBJ2-3; 10 bases map to TRBD2. Germline values: CDR1 SGHRS, CDR2 YFSETQ. The CDR3 spans 16 residues. Trimming cost V 0 bases and J 1 base; bases outside gene matches: 2. The CDR3 DNA follows: TGCGCCAGCAGCTTGGAGGGGACTAGCGGCACAGATACGCAGTATTTT. The encoded protein is CASSLEGTSGTDTQYF.

To note about this clone: No DNA is shown, since the ends of the CDR3 on it are uncertain; the CDR3 is the one TCRdb lists. This chain connects TRBV6-5 to TRBJ2-1; TRBD1 is the table's D call and was not checked against the DNA. The CDR3 region is 11 residues in length, termini included. Germline CDR1 is MNHEY and CDR2 is SVGAGI. The chain's CDR3 is CASSWGRGAFF.

The V call is TRBV2, the J call TRBJ1-3; TRBD1 is a possible D gene (6 bases). V was trimmed by 7 bases and J by 3 bases, leaving 13 bases between them. CDR3 length: 14 residues. The germline CDR1 and CDR2 sequences are SNHLY and FYNNEI. CDR3 coding DNA: TGTGCCAGCAAGCGAGGGGGATATGGAAACACCATATATTTT. Translation: CASKRGGYGNTIYF.

On this clone itself: One junction end does not reproduce the germline sequence, and a read error may be involved. The genes are TRBV28 and TRBJ2-7; 9 bases fit TRBD2. This CDR3 spans 18 amino acids. Germline CDR1 is MDHEN and CDR2 is SYDVKM. The CDR3 DNA is TGTGCCAGCTGTTTGGGGAGCAGGGGCGGGAGGGCCCGCTACGAGCAGTACTTC. It is translated as CASCLGSRGGRARYEQYF.

The chain carries TRBV18 and TRBJ1-5; D not certain. Germline CDR1 is KGHSH and CDR2 is LQKENI. Deletions cut 3 bases from V and 0 bases from J, with 9 bases between. This CDR3 has 15 residues. The CDR3, as DNA: TGTGCCAGCTCACCCCAATCCAATAGCAATCAGCCCCAGCATTTT. Translating gives CASSPQSNSNQPQHF.

The chain combines TRBV27 with TRBJ2-1, with D possibly matching TRBD1 (6 bases). The V end was cut by 3 bases, the J end by 2 bases, with 14 bases between. The CDR3 contains 16 residues. The germline V gene encodes CDR1 MNHEY and CDR2 SMNVEV (reference sequence). In nucleotides, the CDR3 is TGTGCCAGCAGTTTCCCAACAGGGCCCCCCTACAATGAGCAGTTCTTC. Translated, it gives CASSFPTGPPYNEQFF.

The rearrangement links TRBV24-1 to TRBJ2-6; D possibly corresponds to TRBD1 (5 bases). CDR1 is KGHDR and CDR2 is SFDVKD in the germline V gene. CDR3 length: 17 amino acids. The ends were cut back, 2 bases at V and 2 bases at J, with 12 bases in the middle. DNA for the CDR3: TGTGCCACCAGTGATTCGGCAGGGTTTGCTGGGGCCAACGTCCTGACTTTC. This encodes CATSDSAGFAGANVLTF.

The chain joins TRBV11-2 to TRBJ1-3, with unresolved D. The CDR3 extends over 17 amino acids. Trimming left V 2 bases short and J 0 bases short, with 14 bases between. CDR1 and CDR2 from the germline V gene are SGHAT and FQNNGV. CDR3 region: CASSLIPRRDSGNTIYF. The CDR3 nucleotides are TGTGCCAGCAGCTTAATCCCCAGACGGGACTCTGGAAACACCATATATTTT.

The chain employs TRBV7-2 and TRBJ1-2; the match to TRBD1 covers 7 bases. The CDR3 is made up of 19 amino acids. Germline loops: CDR1 SGHTA, CDR2 FQGNSA. Unmatched junction bases numbered 17, after V lost 2 bases and J lost 2 bases. The CDR3 protein is CASSLQIRQGTRKNYGYTF. The CDR3 coding sequence is TGTGCCAGCAGCTTACAGATACGACAGGGTACGAGGAAGAACTATGGCTACACCTTC.

V is TRBV7-6 and J is TRBJ2-5; a weak D match, TRBD1 (6 bases). Germline V gene data show CDR1 as SGHVS and CDR2 as FNYEAQ. The CDR3 consists of 14 residues. The V end was cut by 5 bases, the J end by 4 bases, with 14 bases between. Written as DNA, the CDR3 is TGTGCCAGCAGCCCTGGGACAAGAAGAGAGACCCAGTACTTC. Translation gives CASSPGTRRETQYF. Based on the CDR3 plus reference TRBV7-6 and TRBJ2-5, the full variable domain is GAGVSQSPRYKVTKRGQDVALRCDPISGHVSLYWYRQALGQGPEFLTYFNYEAQQDKSGLPNDRFSAERPEGSISTLTIQRTEQRDSAMYRCASSPGTRRETQYFGPGTRLLVL.

The V gene is TRBV6-5, the J gene TRBJ1-4, with 7 nucleotides matching TRBD1. Trimming at V came to 6 bases and at J to 4 bases, leaving 2 bases not matched to a gene. Germline V gene lookup returns CDR1 MNHEY and CDR2 SVGAGI. CDR3 length: 13 residues. CDR3 nucleotide sequence: TGTGCCAGCAGGGACAGGAGTAATGAAAAACTGTTTTTT. It is translated as CASRDRSNEKLFF.

The chain recombines TRBV7-8 with TRBJ2-7; the match to TRBD2 covers 11 bases. The CDR3 is 17 residues long. V shed 4 bases and J 0 bases; nucleotides not matched to a gene: 8. The germline gives CDR1 SGHVS, CDR2 FQNEAQ. This CDR3 is CASSSDSGTSGSYEQYF. The CDR3 bases are TGTGCCAGCAGCTCCGACTCCGGGACTAGCGGCTCCTACGAGCAGTACTTC.

This chain connects TRBV24-1 to TRBJ1-2; D remains unclear. V lost 3 bases to trimming and J lost 8 bases, with 12 bases between them. CDR1 is KGHDR and CDR2 is SFDVKD in the germline V gene. CDR3 length equals 13 residues. The DNA for the CDR3 is TGTGCCACCAGTGATGAAAGGGCGGGAGGCTACACCTTC. It translates to CATSDERAGGYTF.

The chain combines TRBV5-1 with TRBJ2-2; TRBD1 agrees at 7 bases. V was clipped by 2 bases and J by 4 bases; unmatched bases: 5. Germline V gene lookup returns CDR1 SGHRS and CDR2 YFSETQ. This CDR3 has 15 residues. The CDR3 DNA is TGCGCCAGCAGCTTCCGGACAGGCGCCACCGGGGAGCTGTTTTTT. This codes for CASSFRTGATGELFF.

In its sample, this clone was seen a few times. The V and J genes are TRBV24-1 and TRBJ2-5; 8 nucleotides match TRBD1. Germline loops: CDR1 KGHDR, CDR2 SFDVKD. The trim removed 2 bases at V and 3 bases at J, leaving 4 bases unmatched. This CDR3 contains 15 residues. CDR3 coding DNA: TGTGCCACCAGTGATTGGTCGACAGGGGAAGAGACCCAGTACTTC. This encodes CATSDWSTGEETQYF.

This clone appeared a single time. J is TRBJ2-5 and V is TRBV5-4; unclear D gene. Germline CDR1 reads SGHNT; CDR2 reads YYREEE (reference sequence). CDR3 length: 14 amino acids. Trimming pared 7 bases from V and 3 bases from J, leaving 16 bases between. The CDR3 sequence is CASADQGGEETQYF. CDR3 in DNA: TGTGCCAGCGCAGATCAAGGCGGTGAAGAGACCCAGTACTTC. The complete variable domain, with remaining parts taken from reference TRBV5-4 and TRBJ2-5, reads ETGVTQSPTHLIKTRGQQVTLRCSSQSGHNTVSWYQQALGQGPQFIFQYYREEENGRGNFPPRFSGLQFPNYSSELNVNALELDDSALYLCASADQGGEETQYFGPGTRLLVL.

This chain connects TRBV29-1 to TRBJ2-2; 9 bases match TRBD2. CDR3 length equals 15 residues. J lost 6 bases, V lost 3 bases, and 8 bases had no gene match. From germline, CDR1 is SQVTM and CDR2 ANQGSEA. The CDR3 region is CSVDLAGSRAGELFF. The CDR3 DNA follows: TGCAGCGTTGACCTAGCGGGGTCGAGGGCCGGGGAGCTGTTTTTT.

This chain connects TRBV11-2 to TRBJ2-7, with D maybe TRBD2 (5 bases). The V and J ends lost 5 bases and 4 bases respectively, with 15 bases between them. The CDR3 spans 14 residues. CDR1 SGHAT and CDR2 FQNNGV come from the germline V gene. The CDR3 protein is CASSLTKRPYEQYF. The DNA for the CDR3 is TGTGCCAGCAGCCTCACGAAGCGGCCTTACGAGCAGTACTTC.

This clone is a singleton in its sample. V and J are TRBV20-1 and TRBJ1-6, with D unresolved. The V gene lost 3 bases and the J gene lost 7 bases, with 13 bases spanning the gap. The CDR3 has 14 amino acids. Germline values: CDR1 DFQATT, CDR2 SNEGSKA (reference sequence). The CDR3 spells CSASYRNGNSPLHF. In DNA, the CDR3 is TGCAGTGCTAGTTACAGAAATGGGAATTCACCCCTCCACTTT.